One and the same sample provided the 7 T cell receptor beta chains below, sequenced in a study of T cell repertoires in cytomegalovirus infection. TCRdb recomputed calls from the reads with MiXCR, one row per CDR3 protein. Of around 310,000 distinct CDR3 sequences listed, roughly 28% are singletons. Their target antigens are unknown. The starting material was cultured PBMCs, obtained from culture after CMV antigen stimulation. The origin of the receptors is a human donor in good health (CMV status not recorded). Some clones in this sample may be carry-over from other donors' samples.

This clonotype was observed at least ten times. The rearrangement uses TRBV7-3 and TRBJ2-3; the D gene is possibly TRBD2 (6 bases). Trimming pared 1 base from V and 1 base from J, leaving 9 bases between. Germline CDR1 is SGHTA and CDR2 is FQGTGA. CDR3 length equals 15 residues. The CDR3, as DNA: TGTGCCAGCAGCTTAAGGGCGGGACGCACAGATACGCAGTATTTT. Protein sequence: CASSLRAGRTDTQYF.

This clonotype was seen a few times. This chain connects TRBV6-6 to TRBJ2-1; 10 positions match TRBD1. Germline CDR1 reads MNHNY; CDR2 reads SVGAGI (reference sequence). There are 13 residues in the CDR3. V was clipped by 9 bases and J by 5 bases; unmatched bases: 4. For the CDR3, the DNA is TGTGCCAGTCGGGACAGGGGTCACAATGAGCAGTTCTTC. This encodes CASRDRGHNEQFF.

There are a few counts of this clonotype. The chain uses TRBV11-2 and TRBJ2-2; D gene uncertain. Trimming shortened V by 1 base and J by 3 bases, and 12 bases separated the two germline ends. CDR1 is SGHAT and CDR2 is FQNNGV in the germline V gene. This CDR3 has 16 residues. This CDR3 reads CASSLVRSADTGELFF. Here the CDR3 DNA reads TGTGCCAGCAGCTTAGTTCGCTCAGCCGACACCGGGGAGCTGTTTTTT.

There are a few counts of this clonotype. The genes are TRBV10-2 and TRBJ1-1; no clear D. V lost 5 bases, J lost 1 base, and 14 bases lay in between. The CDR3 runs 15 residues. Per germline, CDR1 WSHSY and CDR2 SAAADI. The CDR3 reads CASSPLPQSNTEAFF. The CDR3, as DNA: TGCGCCAGCAGTCCCCTCCCACAGTCGAACACTGAAGCTTTCTTT.

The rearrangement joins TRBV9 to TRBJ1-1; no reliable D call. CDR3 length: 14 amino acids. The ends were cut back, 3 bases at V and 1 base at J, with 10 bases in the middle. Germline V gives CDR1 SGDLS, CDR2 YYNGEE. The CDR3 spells CASSEGPRNTEAFF. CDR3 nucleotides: TGTGCCAGCAGCGAAGGACCAAGGAACACTGAAGCTTTCTTT.

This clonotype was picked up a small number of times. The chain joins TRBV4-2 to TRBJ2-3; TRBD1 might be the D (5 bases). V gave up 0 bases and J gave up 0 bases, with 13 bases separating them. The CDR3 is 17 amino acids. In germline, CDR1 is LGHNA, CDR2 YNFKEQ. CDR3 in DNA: TGTGCCAGCAGCCAAGATATAAGACAGTTCAGCACAGATACGCAGTATTTT. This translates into CASSQDIRQFSTDTQYF.

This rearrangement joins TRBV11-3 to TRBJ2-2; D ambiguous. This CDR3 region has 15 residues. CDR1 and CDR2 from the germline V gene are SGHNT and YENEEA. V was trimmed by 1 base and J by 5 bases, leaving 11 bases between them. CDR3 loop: CASSLATTGTGELFF. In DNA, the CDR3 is TGTGCCAGCAGCTTAGCCACCACCGGAACCGGGGAGCTGTTTTTT.